Presented here are 21 T cell receptor beta chains from one specimen sequenced in a study of blood T cells in healthy people across ages. Sample-barcoded 5' priming and a J-beta primer mix drove a second PCR of 7 to 11 cycles. In TCRdb, the 5' RACE reads were re-called with MiXCR into one record per CDR3 protein. The repertoire holds approximately 960,000 distinct CDR3 sequences, almost 30% seen once, with roughly 10% in the top ten. These data are also associated with another study on T cells of mothers and their children.

The sample comprised blood. The source is a woman between 35 and 50 years old in good health.

This clonotype was detected ten times or more. Written as DNA, the CDR3 is TGCAGTGTGGCTAGCGGGGGGGCTATGGAGACCCAGTACTTC. Translating it yields CSVASGGAMETQYF. This chain joins TRBV20-1 and TRBJ2-5, with 12 bases fitting TRBD2. The CDR3 consists of 14 residues. V shed 7 bases and J 5 bases; nucleotides not matched to a gene: 8. CDR1 and CDR2 from the germline V gene are DFQATT and SNEGSKA (reference sequence).

Here the CDR3 DNA reads TGTGCCAGCAGGGAGACAGGGTACCAAGAGACCCAGTACTTC. Translating gives CASRETGYQETQYF. This sequence joins TRBV2 and TRBJ2-5, with 7 bases matching TRBD1. Germline values: CDR1 SNHLY, CDR2 FYNNEI. Unmatched junction bases numbered 4, after V lost 6 bases and J lost 0 bases. The CDR3 length is 14 residues. Full variable domain (outside the CDR3, taken from reference TRBV2 and TRBJ2-5): EPEVTQTPSHQVTQMGQEVILRCVPISNHLYFYWYRQILGQKVEFLVSFYNNEISEKSEIFDDQFSVERPDGSNFTLKIRSTKLEDSAMYFCASRETGYQETQYFGPGTRLLVL.

This clonotype was detected many times. The V gene is TRBV20-1, the J gene TRBJ2-1, with D possibly being TRBD2 (7 bases). V lost 3 bases and J 1 base, leaving 16 bases between the germline ends. CDR1 and CDR2 (germline): DFQATT, SNEGSKA (reference sequence). This CDR3 is 16 amino acids long. The CDR3, as DNA: TGCAGTGCTAGGGGGGGGGACACGAGATCCTACAATGAGCAGTTCTTC. Translated: CSARGGDTRSYNEQFF.

A note on this clonotype: The junction differs from germline at one of its ends, possibly a read error. The chain recombines TRBV28 with TRBJ1-2; no clear D. The germline V gene has CDR1 MDHEN and CDR2 SYDVKM. The CDR3 covers 11 residues. The CDR3 reads CASSLNYGCTF. The CDR3 bases are TGTGCCAGCAGCCTGAACTATGGCTGCACCTTC.

The CDR3: CASSLVTAESLHF. The DNA for the CDR3 is TGTGCCAGCAGCTTAGTCACAGCCGAGTCCCTCCACTTT. This sequence joins TRBV7-9 and TRBJ1-6; the D is unclear. The CDR3 runs to 13 residues. Trimming took 1 base from V and 14 from J, leaving 12 bases between them. CDR1 is SEHNR, CDR2 FQNEAQ, per germline (reference sequence).

This clonotype was recorded at least ten times. The chain combines TRBV20-1 with TRBJ2-5; 12 nucleotides match TRBD1. This CDR3 has 15 amino acids. Germline lookup yields CDR1 DFQATT and CDR2 SNEGSKA (reference sequence). J lost 5 bases, V lost 5 bases, and 9 bases had no gene match. The CDR3 nucleotides are TGCAGTGCTGACCGGGACAGGGGGCTCTGGGAGACCCAGTACTTC. This codes for CSADRDRGLWETQYF.

The chain links TRBV30 to TRBJ1-2; perhaps TRBD1 as D (6 bases). The CDR3 is made up of 16 amino acids. V lost 2 bases and J lost 4, with 20 bases in between. The germline CDR1 and CDR2 sequences are GTSNPN and SVGIG (reference sequence). The CDR3 coding sequence is TGTGCCTGGAGTCCGCGCACAGGGTTTAGAGGCTATGGCTACACCTTC. This encodes CAWSPRTGFRGYGYTF.

This clonotype came up many times. V usage is TRBV9 and J usage is TRBJ1-4; 10 bases are shared with TRBD1. This CDR3 is 15 amino acids long. CDR1 is SGDLS, CDR2 YYNGEE, per germline. Trimming took 4 bases from V and 8 from J; bases not matched to a gene: 8. CDR3: CASSTSTGGEEKLFF. The CDR3 bases are TGTGCCAGCAGCACATCGACAGGGGGCGAGGAAAAACTGTTTTTT.

CDR3 amino acids: CASSPGMRSSGNTIYF. The CDR3 DNA reads as TGTGCCAGCAGCCCAGGGATGAGGTCCTCTGGAAACACCATATATTTT. The chain has TRBV9 and TRBJ1-3; D is possibly TRBD1 (5 bases). V was trimmed by 4 bases and J by 0 bases, leaving 14 bases between them. CDR3 length: 16 amino acids. Per germline, CDR1 SGDLS and CDR2 YYNGEE.

This clonotype was counted a few times. The V and J genes are TRBV3-1 and TRBJ2-5; D is unresolved. The J call could be wrong; TRBJ2-7 is a better fit for the DNA end. The CDR3 is 12 residues long. Per the germline V gene, CDR1 is LGHDT and CDR2 is YNNKEL (reference sequence). The CDR3 loop reads CASSQVVDEQYF. DNA for the CDR3: TGTGCCAGCAGCCAAGTCGTGGACGAGCAGTACTTC.

As regards this clonotype: An end of the junction does not agree with germline; a read error may underlie this. The chain has TRBV15 and TRBJ2-7; unclear D gene. The J call could be wrong; TRBJ2-5 is a better fit for the DNA end. This CDR3 region has 13 residues. The germline gives CDR1 LNHNV, CDR2 YYDKDF (reference sequence). CDR3 bases: TGTGCCGCCAGCAGAGACGGCAGAGAGACCCAGTACTTC. Amino acid sequence: CAASRDGRETQYF.

This clonotype was detected only a few times. The rearrangement joins TRBV20-1 to TRBJ2-1, with TRBD2 matching over 10 bases. Germline CDR1 and CDR2: DFQATT and SNEGSKA (reference sequence). This CDR3 contains 14 residues. V lost 5 bases, J lost 1 base, and 2 bases stayed unmatched. As DNA, the CDR3 is TGCAGTGCTGTAGCGGGGGGTTCCTACAATGAGCAGTTCTTC. Its protein is CSAVAGGSYNEQFF.

Ten or more counts support this clonotype. The gene calls are TRBV12-3 or TRBV12-4 and TRBJ2-5, with TRBD1 matching over 7 bases. With 6 bases clipped from V and 2 bases from J, the junction kept 3 bases outside the gene matches. The CDR3 runs 13 residues. CDR3: CASRTDRQETQYF. The CDR3 region has the DNA TGTGCCAGCAGGACGGACAGGCAAGAGACCCAGTACTTC.

The chain is built from TRBV3-1 and TRBJ1-1, with 7 bases aligning to TRBD1. This CDR3 contains 15 residues. V shed 3 bases, J shed 11 bases, and the junction held 15 bases outside the gene matches. Per the germline V gene, CDR1 is LGHDT and CDR2 is YNNKEL (reference sequence). The DNA of the CDR3 is TGTGCCAGCAGCCATACTCTCAGGGGGTATACGTTCGCTTTCTTT. Protein product: CASSHTLRGYTFAFF.

This clonotype was recorded a few times. The V gene is TRBV11-1, the J gene TRBJ1-2; D uncertain. The V and J ends lost 4 bases and 2 bases respectively, with 14 bases between them. The CDR3 covers 15 residues. Germline V gives CDR1 SGHAT, CDR2 FQDESV (reference sequence). The CDR3 is CASSSPGSSNYGYTF. The CDR3 nucleotides read TGTGCCAGCAGCTCCCCGGGGAGCAGCAACTATGGCTACACCTTC.

As regards this clonotype: Since a much larger clone is just one base distant, this may be a read error. The gene calls are TRBV12-3 or TRBV12-4 and TRBJ2-5; the D gene is possibly TRBD1 (5 bases). Trimming removed 0 bases at V and 2 bases at J, with 16 bases between. The CDR3 sequence is 17 residues long. CDR3 nucleotide sequence: TGTGCCAGCAGTTTAGCGTGCGACCTAGACAGACAAGAGACCCAGTACTTC. It encodes CASSLACDLDRQETQYF.

The CDR3 reads CASSPRQADHTF. The CDR3 region has the DNA TGCGCCAGCAGCCCCCGGCAGGCCGACCACACCTTC. This sequence joins TRBV5-1 and TRBJ1-2; D gene unclear. The CDR3 extends over 12 amino acids. Germline loops: CDR1 SGHRS, CDR2 YFSETQ. Trimming stripped 4 bases from V and 12 bases from J, with 16 bases between.

This clonotype was counted a few times. At one end the junction does not follow the germline gene, possibly because of a read error. The genes are TRBV5-1 and TRBJ2-7, with 8 bases lining up with TRBD1. The closer fit of TRBJ2-5 to the DNA end suggests the J call may be wrong. CDR1 and CDR2 (germline): SGHRS, YFSETQ. The CDR3 runs to 18 residues. This CDR3 is CASRLNARGQDTKETQYF. The CDR3 DNA sequence: TGCGCCAGCCGCTTGAATGCCCGGGGACAGGACACTAAAGAGACCCAGTACTTC.

This clonotype was observed a handful of times. This clone may be a read error of a much larger clone one base away. The chain is built from TRBV7-2 and TRBJ2-7; 9 positions match TRBD1. Germline V gene sequence: CDR1 SGHTA, CDR2 FQGNSA. The CDR3 is 14 residues long. After removal of 5 bases from V and 3 bases from J, the junction contained 5 bases not matched to a gene. CDR3 sequence (DNA): TGTGCCAGCAGCGCGGACAGGGGATGCTACGAGCAGTACTTC. Amino acids: CASSADRGCYEQYF.

This clonotype was found many times. The chain uses TRBV12-3 or TRBV12-4 and TRBJ1-2, with D possibly matching TRBD1 (5 bases). Trimming took 3 bases from V and 7 from J, leaving 9 bases between them. The CDR3 covers 12 residues. The CDR3, as DNA: TGTGCCAGCAGTTTGGTGGGGCTTGGCTACACCTTC. This codes for CASSLVGLGYTF.

This clonotype was counted a few times. The chain recombines TRBV30 with TRBJ1-1; D is undetermined. The V and J ends lost 8 bases and 4 bases respectively, with 11 bases between them. This CDR3 is 11 amino acids long. Per germline, CDR1 GTSNPN and CDR2 SVGIG (reference sequence). In nucleotides, the CDR3 is TGTGCCGTAGGATCTGTCACTGAAGCTTTCTTT. Translated, it gives CAVGSVTEAFF. The whole variable domain, filled in from reference TRBV30 and TRBJ1-1, reads SQTIHQWPATLVQPVGSPLSLECTVEGTSNPNLYWYRQAAGRGLQLLFYSVGIGQISSEVPQNLSASRPQDRQFILSSKKLLLSDSGFYLCAVGSVTEAFFGQGTRLTVV.